This T cell receptor beta chain was sequenced for a study of CD8+CD57+ T cells in acquired aplastic anemia. TCR beta VDJ combinations and CDR3 sequences were profiled from genomic DNA. MiXCR was run by TCRdb on the reads, yielding one entry per CDR3 protein. This sample has more than 100,000 distinct CDR3 sequences, with 35% to 50% found just once. Germline lookup yields CDR1 SQVTM and CDR2 ANQGSEA. The CDR3 extends over 13 amino acids. Trimming cost V 7 bases and J 4 bases, with 14 bases left between them. This clonotype appeared a single time. V and J are TRBV29-1 and TRBJ2-1; D gene ambiguous. Sequencing was done on a sample of sorted CD4+, CD8+, or CD8+CD57+ T cells (not recorded which) from PBMCs. This receptor was obtained from a human donor in good health, serving as a control. CDR3 in amino acids: CSAQAPNYNEQFF. Written as DNA, the CDR3 is TGCAGCGCCCAAGCCCCAAATTACAATGAGCAGTTCTTC.